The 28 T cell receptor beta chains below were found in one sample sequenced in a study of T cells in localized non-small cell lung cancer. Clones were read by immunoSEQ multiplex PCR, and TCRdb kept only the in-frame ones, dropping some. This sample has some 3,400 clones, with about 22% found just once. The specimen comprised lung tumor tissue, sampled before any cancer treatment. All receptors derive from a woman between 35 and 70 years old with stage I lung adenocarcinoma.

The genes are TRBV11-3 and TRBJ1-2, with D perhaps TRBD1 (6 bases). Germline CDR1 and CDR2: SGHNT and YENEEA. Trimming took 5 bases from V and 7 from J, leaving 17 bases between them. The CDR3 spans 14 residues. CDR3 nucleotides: TGTGCCAGCAGCCGAGAACGGGGGCAGGGTGGCTACACCTTC. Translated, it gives CASSRERGQGGYTF.

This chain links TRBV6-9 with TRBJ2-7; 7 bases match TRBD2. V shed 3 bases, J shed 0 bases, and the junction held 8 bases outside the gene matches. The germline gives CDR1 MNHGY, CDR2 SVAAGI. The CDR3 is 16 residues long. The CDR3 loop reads CASSYTGGRSSYEQYF. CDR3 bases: TGTGCCAGCAGTTACACGGGAGGAAGGAGCTCCTACGAGCAGTACTTC.

The CDR3: CASTDTTPSYEQYF. CDR3 sequence (DNA): TGTGCCAGCACCGACACTACTCCCTCCTACGAGCAGTACTTC. The chain has TRBV6-8 and TRBJ2-7; no clear D gene. Germline CDR1 MNHGY, CDR2 SAAAGT. This CDR3 comprises 14 residues. The V end lost 7 bases, the J end lost 0 bases, and 13 bases lay between the germline ends.

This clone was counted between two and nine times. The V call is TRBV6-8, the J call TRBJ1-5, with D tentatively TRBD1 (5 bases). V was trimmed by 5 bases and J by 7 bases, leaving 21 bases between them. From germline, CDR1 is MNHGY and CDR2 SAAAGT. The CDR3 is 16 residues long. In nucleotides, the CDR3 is TGTGCCAGCAGTCGAAGGGGTCGCCCCGAACAACAGCCCCAGCATTTT. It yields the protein CASSRRGRPEQQPQHF.

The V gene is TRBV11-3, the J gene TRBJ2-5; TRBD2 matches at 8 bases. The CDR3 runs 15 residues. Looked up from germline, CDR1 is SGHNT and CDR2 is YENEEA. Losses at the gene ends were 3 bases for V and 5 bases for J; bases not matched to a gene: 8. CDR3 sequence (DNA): TGTGCCAGCAGCTTCCAAGCGGGAGACGGGGAGACCCAGTACTTC. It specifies CASSFQAGDGETQYF.

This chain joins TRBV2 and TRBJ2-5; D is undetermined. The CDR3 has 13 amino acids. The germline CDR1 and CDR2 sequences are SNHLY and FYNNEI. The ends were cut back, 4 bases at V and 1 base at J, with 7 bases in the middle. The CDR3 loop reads CASSGLTQETQYF. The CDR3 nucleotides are TGTGCCAGCAGTGGATTAACCCAAGAGACCCAGTACTTC.

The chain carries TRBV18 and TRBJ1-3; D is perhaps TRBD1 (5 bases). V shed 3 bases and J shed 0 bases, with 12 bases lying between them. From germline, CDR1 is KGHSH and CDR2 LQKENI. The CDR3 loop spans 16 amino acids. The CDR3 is CASSPVGVSSGNTIYF. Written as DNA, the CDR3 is TGTGCCAGCTCACCGGTGGGGGTGAGCTCTGGAAACACCATATATTTT.

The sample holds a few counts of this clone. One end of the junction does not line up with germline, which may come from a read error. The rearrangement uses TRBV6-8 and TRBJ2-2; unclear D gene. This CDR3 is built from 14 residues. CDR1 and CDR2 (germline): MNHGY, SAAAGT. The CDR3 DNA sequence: TGTGCCATCAGTGCCGGACCACCCACCGGGGAGCTGTTTTTT. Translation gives CAISAGPPTGELFF.

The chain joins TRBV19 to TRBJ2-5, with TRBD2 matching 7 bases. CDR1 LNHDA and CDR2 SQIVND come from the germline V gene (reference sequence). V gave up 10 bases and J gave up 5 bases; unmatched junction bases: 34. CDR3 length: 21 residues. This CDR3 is CATATPPLAMGSGKGSETQYF. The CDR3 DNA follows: TGTGCCACCGCTACGCCCCCTCTTGCTATGGGAAGCGGGAAAGGGTCGGAGACCCAGTACTTC.

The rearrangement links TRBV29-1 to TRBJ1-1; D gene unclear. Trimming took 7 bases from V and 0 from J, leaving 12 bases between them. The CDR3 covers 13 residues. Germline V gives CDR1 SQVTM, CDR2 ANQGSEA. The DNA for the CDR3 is TGCAGCGCTGCTACCACCATGAACACTGAAGCTTTCTTT. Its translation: CSAATTMNTEAFF. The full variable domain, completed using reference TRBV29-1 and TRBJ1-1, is SAVISQKPSRDICQRGTSLTIQCQVDSQVTMMFWYRQQPGQSLTLIATANQGSEATYESGFVIDKFPISRPNLTFSTLTVSNMSPEDSSIYLCSAATTMNTEAFFGQGTRLTVV.

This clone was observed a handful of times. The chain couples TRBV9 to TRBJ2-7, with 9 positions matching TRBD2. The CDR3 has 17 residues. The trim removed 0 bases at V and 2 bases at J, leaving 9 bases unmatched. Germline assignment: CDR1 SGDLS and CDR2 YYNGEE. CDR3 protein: CASSVGPQASGTYEQYF. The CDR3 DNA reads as TGTGCCAGCAGCGTAGGGCCCCAGGCTAGCGGGACCTACGAGCAGTACTTC. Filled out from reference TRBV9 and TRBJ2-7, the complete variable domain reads DSGVTQTPKHLITATGQRVTLRCSPRSGDLSVYWYQQSLDQGLQFLIQYYNGEERAKGNILERFSAQQFPDLHSELNLSSLELGDSALYFCASSVGPQASGTYEQYFGPGTRLTVT.

The CDR3 loop is CASSLLHTGVYGYTF. The CDR3 region has the DNA TGTGCCAGCAGCTTGTTGCATACAGGGGTCTATGGCTACACCTTC. This chain links TRBV11-3 with TRBJ1-2, with 7 bases that match TRBD1. Germline assignment: CDR1 SGHNT and CDR2 YENEEA. V was pared by 3 bases and J by 4 bases, with 8 bases of the junction left unmatched. The CDR3 contains 15 residues. Variable domain in full (rest from reference TRBV11-3 and TRBJ1-2): EAGVVQSPRYKIIEKKQPVAFWCNPISGHNTLYWYLQNLGQGPELLIRYENEEAVDDSQLPKDRFSAERLKGVDSTLKIQPAELGDSAVYLCASSLLHTGVYGYTFGSGTRLTVV.

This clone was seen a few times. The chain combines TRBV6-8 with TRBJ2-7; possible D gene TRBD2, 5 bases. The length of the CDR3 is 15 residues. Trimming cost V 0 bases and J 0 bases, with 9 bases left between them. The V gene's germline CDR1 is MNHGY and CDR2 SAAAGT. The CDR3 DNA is TGTGCCAGCAGTTACTCTGGACGGGACTCCTACGAGCAGTACTTC. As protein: CASSYSGRDSYEQYF.

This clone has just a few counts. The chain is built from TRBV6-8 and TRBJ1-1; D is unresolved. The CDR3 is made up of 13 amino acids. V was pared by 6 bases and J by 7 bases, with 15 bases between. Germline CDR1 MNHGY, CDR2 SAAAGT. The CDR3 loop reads CASRRVVGFEAFF. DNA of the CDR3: TGTGCCAGCAGGCGGGTGGTTGGCTTTGAAGCTTTCTTT.

The CDR3 DNA sequence: TGTGCCAGCAGCGTAGGTGCAGGACAGGGGACCTCTGGAAACACCATATATTTT. This gives the protein CASSVGAGQGTSGNTIYF. The rearrangement uses TRBV9 and TRBJ1-3; 9 bases line up with TRBD1. Germline values: CDR1 SGDLS, CDR2 YYNGEE. The V and J ends lost 0 bases and 0 bases, in that order; junction bases with no gene match: 7. The length of the CDR3 is 18 residues. Looking up the rest from reference TRBV9 and TRBJ1-3 gives the full variable domain: DSGVTQTPKHLITATGQRVTLRCSPRSGDLSVYWYQQSLDQGLQFLIQYYNGEERAKGNILERFSAQQFPDLHSELNLSSLELGDSALYFCASSVGAGQGTSGNTIYFGEGSWLTVV.

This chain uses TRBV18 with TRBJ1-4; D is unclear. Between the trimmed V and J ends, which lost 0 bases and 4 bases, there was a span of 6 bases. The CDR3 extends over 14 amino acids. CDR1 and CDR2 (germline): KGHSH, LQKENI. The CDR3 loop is CASSPPGLNEKLFF. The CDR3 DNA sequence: TGTGCCAGCTCACCACCTGGGCTTAATGAAAAACTGTTTTTT. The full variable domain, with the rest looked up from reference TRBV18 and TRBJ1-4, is NAGVMQNPRHLVRRRGQEARLRCSPMKGHSHVYWYRQLPEEGLKFMVYLQKENIIDESGMPKERFSAEFPKEGPSILRIQQVVRGDSAAYFCASSPPGLNEKLFFGSGTQLSVL.

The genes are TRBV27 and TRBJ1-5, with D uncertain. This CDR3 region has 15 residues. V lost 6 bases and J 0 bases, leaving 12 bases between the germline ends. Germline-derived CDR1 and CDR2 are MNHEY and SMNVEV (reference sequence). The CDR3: CASRSRSHSNQPQHF. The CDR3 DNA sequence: TGTGCCAGCAGGTCCAGGAGCCATAGCAATCAGCCCCAGCATTTT.

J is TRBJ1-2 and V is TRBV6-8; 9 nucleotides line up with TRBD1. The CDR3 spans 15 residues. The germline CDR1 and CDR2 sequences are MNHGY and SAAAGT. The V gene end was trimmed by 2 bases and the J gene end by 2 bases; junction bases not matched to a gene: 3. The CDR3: CASSYGQGRNYGYTF. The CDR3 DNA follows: TGTGCCAGCAGTTACGGACAGGGGCGCAACTATGGCTACACCTTC.

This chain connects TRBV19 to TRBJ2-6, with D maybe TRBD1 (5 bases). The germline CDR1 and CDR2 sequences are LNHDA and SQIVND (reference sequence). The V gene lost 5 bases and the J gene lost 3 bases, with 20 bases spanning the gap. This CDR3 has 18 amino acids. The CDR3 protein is CASSVTLGLLHGANVLTF. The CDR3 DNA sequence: TGTGCCAGTAGTGTGACTCTGGGGCTACTCCATGGGGCCAACGTCCTGACTTTC.

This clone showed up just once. CDR3 sequence (DNA): TGCAGCGGACAGGGTGGAGAGGAGACCCAGTACTTC. It specifies CSGQGGEETQYF. The chain links TRBV29-1 to TRBJ2-5; 7 bases are a match to TRBD1. Per the germline V gene, CDR1 is SQVTM and CDR2 is ANQGSEA. CDR3 length: 12 amino acids. With 7 bases clipped from V and 5 bases from J, the junction kept 7 bases outside the gene matches.

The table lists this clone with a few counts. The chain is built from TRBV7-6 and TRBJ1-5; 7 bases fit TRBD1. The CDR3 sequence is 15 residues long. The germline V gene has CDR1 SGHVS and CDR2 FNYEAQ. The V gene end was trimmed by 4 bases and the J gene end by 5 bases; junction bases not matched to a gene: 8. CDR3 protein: CASSSTLTGDQPQHF. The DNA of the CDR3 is TGTGCCAGCAGCTCGACACTAACAGGGGATCAGCCCCAGCATTTT.

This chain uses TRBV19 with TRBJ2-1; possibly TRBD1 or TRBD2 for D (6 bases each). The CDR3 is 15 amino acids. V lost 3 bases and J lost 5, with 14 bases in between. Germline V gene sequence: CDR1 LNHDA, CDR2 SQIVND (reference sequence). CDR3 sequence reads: CASSIGTGANNEQFF. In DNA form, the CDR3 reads TGTGCCAGTAGTATCGGGACGGGGGCAAACAATGAGCAGTTCTTC.

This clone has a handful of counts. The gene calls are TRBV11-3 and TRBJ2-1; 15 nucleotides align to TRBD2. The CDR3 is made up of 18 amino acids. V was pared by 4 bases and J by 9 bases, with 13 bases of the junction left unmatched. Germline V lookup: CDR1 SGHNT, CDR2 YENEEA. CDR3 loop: CASSYPRTSGRAISEQFF. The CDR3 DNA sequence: TGTGCCAGCAGCTATCCCCGGACTAGCGGGAGGGCCATTTCTGAGCAGTTCTTC.

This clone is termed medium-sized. The CDR3 nucleotides are TGTGCCAGCAGCTTAGAGTCCGGGGGAACTGAAGCTTTCTTT. It is translated as CASSLESGGTEAFF. The chain recombines TRBV11-3 with TRBJ1-1, with D possibly TRBD1 on 5 matching bases. The germline gives CDR1 SGHNT, CDR2 YENEEA. Trimming stripped 0 bases from V and 5 bases from J, with 10 bases between. The CDR3 runs 14 residues.

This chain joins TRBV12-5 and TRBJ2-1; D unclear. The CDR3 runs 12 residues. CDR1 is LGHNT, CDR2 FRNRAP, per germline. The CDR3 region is CASTFTQTDQFF. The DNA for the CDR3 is TGTGCCAGCACCTTCACCCAAACGGACCAGTTCTTC. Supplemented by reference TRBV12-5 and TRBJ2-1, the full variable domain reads DARVTQTPRHKVTEMGQEVTMRCQPILGHNTVFWYRQTMMQGLELLAYFRNRAPLDDSGMPKDRFSAEMPDATLATLKIQPSEPRDSAVYFCASTFTQTDQFFGPGTRLTVL.

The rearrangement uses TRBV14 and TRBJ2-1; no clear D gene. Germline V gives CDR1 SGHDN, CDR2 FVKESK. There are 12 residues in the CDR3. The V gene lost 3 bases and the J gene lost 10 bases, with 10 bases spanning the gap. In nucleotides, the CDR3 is TGTGCCAGCAGCCAGTTGCGTGGGGAGCAGTTCTTC. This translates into CASSQLRGEQFF.

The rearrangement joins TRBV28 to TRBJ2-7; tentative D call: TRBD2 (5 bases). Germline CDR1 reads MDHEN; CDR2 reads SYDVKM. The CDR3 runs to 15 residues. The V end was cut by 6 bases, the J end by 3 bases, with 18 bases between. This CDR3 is CASSRLDSLGYEQYF. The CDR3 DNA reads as TGTGCCAGCAGCCGACTGGACTCCCTAGGCTACGAGCAGTACTTC. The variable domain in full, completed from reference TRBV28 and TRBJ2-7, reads DVKVTQSSRYLVKRTGEKVFLECVQDMDHENMFWYRQDPGLGLRLIYFSYDVKMKEKGDIPEGYSVSREKKERFSLILESASTNQTSMYLCASSRLDSLGYEQYFGPGTRLTVT.

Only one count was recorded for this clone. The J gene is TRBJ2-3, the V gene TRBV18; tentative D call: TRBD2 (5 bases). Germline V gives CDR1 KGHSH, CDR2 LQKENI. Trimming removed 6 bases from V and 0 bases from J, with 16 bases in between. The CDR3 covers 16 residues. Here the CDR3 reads CASSSRGVGSTDTQYF. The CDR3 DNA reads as TGTGCCAGCTCCTCCCGGGGTGTGGGGAGCACAGATACGCAGTATTTT.